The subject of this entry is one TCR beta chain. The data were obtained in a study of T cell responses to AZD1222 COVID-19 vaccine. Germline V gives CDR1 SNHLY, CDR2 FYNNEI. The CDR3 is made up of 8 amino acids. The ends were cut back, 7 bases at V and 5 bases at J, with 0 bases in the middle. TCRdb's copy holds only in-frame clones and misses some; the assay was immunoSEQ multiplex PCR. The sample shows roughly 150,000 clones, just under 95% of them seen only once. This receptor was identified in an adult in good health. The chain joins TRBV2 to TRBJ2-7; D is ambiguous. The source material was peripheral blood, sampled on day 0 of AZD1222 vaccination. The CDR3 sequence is CASNEQYF. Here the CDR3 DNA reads TGTGCCAGCAACGAGCAGTACTTC.